This TCR beta chain was found in a study of molecular identifiers for immune sequencing clone quantification. Overall study results and limits: Clones above 20 RNA copies held over 97% of effector molecules, under 1% in naive cells.

TCRdb used MiXCR to reprocess the PCR reads, holding one entry per CDR3 protein. The sample gives around 300,000 distinct CDR3 sequences, about 22% of which show up once; 0.74% is in the top ten. Deletions cut 6 bases from V and 1 base from J, with 9 bases between. The CDR3 runs 13 residues. This clonotype was detected ten times or more. Its antigen is not identified. Sequenced input: naive CD8+ T cells from blood, with Jurkat cell RNA spiked in. The subset here: FACS-sorted CD8+CD4-CCR7+CD45RA+ naive T cells. The sequence came from a human donor in good health. Some libraries in this study had Jurkat cell RNA spiked in. This chain joins TRBV12-3 or TRBV12-4 and TRBJ2-5, with D unresolved. The CDR3 is CASSEAVQETQYF. The CDR3 DNA reads as TGTGCCAGCAGCGAGGCGGTCCAAGAGACCCAGTACTTC.